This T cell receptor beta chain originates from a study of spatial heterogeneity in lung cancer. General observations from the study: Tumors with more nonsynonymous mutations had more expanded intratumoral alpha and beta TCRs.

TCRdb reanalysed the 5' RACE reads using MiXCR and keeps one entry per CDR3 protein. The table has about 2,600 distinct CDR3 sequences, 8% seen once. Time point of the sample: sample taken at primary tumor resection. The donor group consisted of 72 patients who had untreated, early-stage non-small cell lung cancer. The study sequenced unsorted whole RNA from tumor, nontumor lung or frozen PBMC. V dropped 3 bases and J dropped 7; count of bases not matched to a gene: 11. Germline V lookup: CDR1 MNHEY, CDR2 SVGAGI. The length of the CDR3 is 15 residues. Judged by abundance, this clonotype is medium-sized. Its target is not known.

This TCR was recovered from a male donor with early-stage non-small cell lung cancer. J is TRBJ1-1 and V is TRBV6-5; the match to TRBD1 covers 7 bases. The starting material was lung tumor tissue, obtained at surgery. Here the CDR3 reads CASSYLDYRQGEAFF. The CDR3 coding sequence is TGTGCCAGCAGTTATTTAGACTATCGACAGGGTGAAGCTTTCTTT.